Listed here are 11 T cell receptor beta chains from one sample, sequenced in a study of T-cell memory formation after mild COVID-19. TCRdb reprocessed the 5' RACE reads with MiXCR, giving one entry per CDR3 protein. The table includes 150,000 to 200,000 distinct CDR3 sequences, around 15% detected once. Sequencing was carried out using PBMCs or a T cell subset sorted from them (not recorded which). All receptors come from an adult woman who had mild COVID-19 (a few samples of this study predate the infection). Cell type and time point are not known.

The gene calls are TRBV4-1 and TRBJ1-1, with no clear D. V shed 2 bases and J shed 4 bases, with 17 bases lying between them. The CDR3 has 16 amino acids. The V gene's germline CDR1 is MGHRA and CDR2 YSYEKL. The CDR3 nucleotides are TGCGCCAGCAGCCAACCGGCCCTTAGTCGAAGCACTGAAGCTTTCTTT. Translating gives CASSQPALSRSTEAFF.

This clonotype was detected only a few times. The J gene is TRBJ2-4, the V gene TRBV11-1; either TRBD1 or TRBD2 may fit D (5 bases each). The germline CDR1 and CDR2 sequences are SGHAT and FQDESV (reference sequence). V lost 5 bases and J 2 bases, leaving 19 bases between the germline ends. CDR3 length: 17 amino acids. The DNA for the CDR3 is TGTGCCAGCAGCCCCCGGGGCAGTTTAGTTACCAAAAACATTCAGTACTTC. It yields the protein CASSPRGSLVTKNIQYF.

This clonotype appeared a few times. The rearrangement uses TRBV7-9 and TRBJ2-7; possibly TRBD1 for D (6 bases). The CDR3 spans 13 residues. V was cut by 5 bases and J by 6 bases, with 14 bases left in between. Germline values: CDR1 SEHNR, CDR2 FQNEAQ (reference sequence). The CDR3 loop reads CASSPSTGFEQYF. The CDR3, as DNA: TGTGCCAGCAGCCCTTCGACAGGTTTCGAGCAGTACTTC.

This clonotype was recorded a few times. The chain uses TRBV6-2 or TRBV6-3 and TRBJ2-2; no clear D. Germline CDR1 and CDR2: MNHEY and SVGEGT. This CDR3 spans 14 amino acids. V dropped 0 bases and J dropped 1 base, with 3 bases sitting between them. CDR3 residues: CASSYSGNTGELFF. The DNA of the CDR3 is TGTGCCAGCAGTTACTCCGGGAACACCGGGGAGCTGTTTTTT.

CDR3 sequence: CAISESGRTDTQYF. CDR3 nucleotides: TGTGCCATCAGTGAGTCGGGGCGGACAGATACGCAGTATTTT. The chain carries TRBV10-3 and TRBJ2-3, with D maybe TRBD1 (5 bases). The CDR3 covers 14 residues. Trimming left V 0 bases short and J 3 bases short, with 7 bases between. CDR1 is ENHRY, CDR2 SYGVKD, per germline.

Only a few counts were recorded for this clonotype. V and J are TRBV5-1 and TRBJ2-2; no clear D. V was pared by 4 bases and J by 10 bases, with 11 bases between. The CDR3 is made up of 12 amino acids. Germline CDR1 is SGHRS and CDR2 is YFSETQ. The CDR3 region is CASSPGFLELFF. CDR3 in DNA: TGCGCCAGCAGCCCTGGATTTCTGGAGCTGTTTTTT.

This clonotype occurred a few times. This chain connects TRBV12-3 or TRBV12-4 to TRBJ2-2; TRBD1 might be the D (5 bases). The length of the CDR3 is 14 residues. Trimming stripped 6 bases from V and 4 bases from J, with 12 bases between. CDR3 protein: CASSKTALTGELFF. CDR3 DNA: TGTGCCAGCAGCAAGACAGCCCTCACCGGGGAGCTGTTTTTT.

This clonotype came up a few times. This sequence joins TRBV6-4 and TRBJ2-3, with D possibly TRBD2 on 6 matching bases. V lost 0 bases and J lost 2, with 12 bases in between. The V gene's germline CDR1 is MRHNA and CDR2 SNTAGT. This CDR3 has 16 amino acids. The CDR3: CASSDSSSGDTDTQYF. The DNA of the CDR3 is TGTGCCAGCAGTGACTCCTCATCGGGAGACACAGATACGCAGTATTTT.

This clonotype was found a few times. This CDR3 is CASSVGGDYGGELFF. The CDR3 DNA follows: TGTGCCAGCAGCGTAGGAGGGGATTACGGCGGGGAGCTGTTTTTT. This chain connects TRBV9 to TRBJ2-2; D could derive from TRBD1 or TRBD2 (5 bases each). Germline CDR1 reads SGDLS; CDR2 reads YYNGEE. The V end was cut by 0 bases, the J end by 7 bases, with 13 bases between. This CDR3 has 15 residues.

This clonotype has a handful of counts. This chain uses TRBV11-2 with TRBJ2-7, with TRBD2 matching over 14 bases. The CDR3 totals 19 residues. Germline values: CDR1 SGHAT, CDR2 FQNNGV. V lost 3 bases to trimming and J lost 0 bases; unmatched junction nucleotides: 10. The CDR3 spells CASSFHPGLAGGTSYEQYF. The CDR3 DNA reads as TGTGCCAGCAGCTTCCATCCAGGACTAGCGGGGGGTACCTCCTACGAGCAGTACTTC.

This clonotype was seen a few times. The chain couples TRBV6-5 to TRBJ2-7, with D possibly being TRBD2 (6 bases). V was cut by 2 bases and J by 0 bases, with 8 bases left in between. This CDR3 has 14 residues. From germline, CDR1 is MNHEY and CDR2 SVGAGI. The CDR3 spells CASSYASASYEQYF. The CDR3 nucleotides are TGTGCCAGCAGTTACGCTAGCGCCTCCTACGAGCAGTACTTC.